A selection of T cell receptor beta chains follows, all from one sample in a study of blood T cell repertoires in COVID-19. Profiled with immunoSEQ multiplex PCR; TCRdb holds only in-frame clones, not every one. This table holds approximately 160,000 clones, 70% to 90% found once. The sequencing input was PBMCs or T cells enriched from blood (not recorded which). The receptors come from a woman aged 45 to 65 who had recovered from COVID-19. Each CDR3 is given with its conserved first and last residue. Each record gives: V gene, clone size, J gene, D gene, CDR3 protein, CDR3 DNA. The D gene is left open where the match is weak. Clone sizes are given selectively: once, few, many, or a class where the clone is expanded.

v_call: TRBV6-5; clone_size: few; j_call: TRBJ1-5; d_call: TRBD1; cdr3_aa: CASSRQGGQPQHF; cdr3_nt: TGTGCCAGCAGCCGACAGGGAGGACAGCCCCAGCATTTT
v_call: TRBV7-9; clone_size: .; j_call: TRBJ1-1; d_call: TRBD1; cdr3_aa: CASSLWTGVNTEAFF; cdr3_nt: TGTGCCAGCAGCTTGTGGACAGGGGTGAACACTGAAGCTTTCTTT
v_call: TRBV19; clone_size: .; j_call: TRBJ1-2; d_call: TRBD1; cdr3_aa: CASRGQRRANYGYTF; cdr3_nt: TGTGCCAGTAGGGGACAGCGAAGAGCTAACTATGGCTACACCTTC
v_call: TRBV28; clone_size: .; j_call: TRBJ2-3; d_call: TRBD2; cdr3_aa: CATRRGRGTNTDTQYF; cdr3_nt: TGTGCCACCAGGAGAGGGCGGGGGACGAACACAGATACGCAGTATTTT
v_call: TRBV18; clone_size: .; j_call: TRBJ2-1; d_call: TRBD2; cdr3_aa: CASSPPGLAADEQFF; cdr3_nt: TGTGCCAGCTCACCACCGGGACTAGCGGCCGATGAGCAGTTCTTC
v_call: TRBV29-1; clone_size: .; j_call: TRBJ2-1; d_call: TRBD2; cdr3_aa: CSVVGPSGRGEQFF; cdr3_nt: TGCAGCGTTGTAGGGCCTAGCGGGAGAGGTGAGCAGTTCTTC
v_call: TRBV6-5; clone_size: .; j_call: TRBJ1-1; d_call: .; cdr3_aa: CASSYNEGTEAFF; cdr3_nt: TGTGCCAGCAGTTACAATGAGGGCACTGAAGCTTTCTTT
v_call: TRBV7-2; clone_size: once; j_call: TRBJ1-2; d_call: TRBD1; cdr3_aa: CASSLDRQGSYGYTF; cdr3_nt: TGTGCCAGCAGCTTAGACCGACAGGGTAGCTATGGCTACACCTTC
v_call: TRBV7-8; clone_size: .; j_call: TRBJ2-3; d_call: .; cdr3_aa: CASSLNPPGEITDTQYF; cdr3_nt: TGTGCCAGCAGCTTAAATCCGCCAGGGGAAATTACAGATACGCAGTATTTT
v_call: TRBV18; clone_size: .; j_call: TRBJ1-5; d_call: .; cdr3_aa: CASSPLNTGLPGSSQPQHF; cdr3_nt: TGTGCCAGCTCACCCCTAAATACAGGGCTACCGGGTTCCTCCCAGCCCCAGCATTTT
v_call: TRBV11-3; clone_size: .; j_call: TRBJ2-3; d_call: TRBD1; cdr3_aa: CASSLWDSIGTDTQYF; cdr3_nt: TGTGCCAGCAGCTTATGGGACAGTATAGGGACAGATACGCAGTATTTT
v_call: TRBV27; clone_size: .; j_call: TRBJ1-6; d_call: .; cdr3_aa: CASRTGTQHNSPLHF; cdr3_nt: TGTGCCAGCAGAACCGGGACACAACATAATTCACCCCTCCACTTT
v_call: TRBV9; clone_size: few; j_call: TRBJ1-3; d_call: .; cdr3_aa: CASSPEGRNGNTIYF; cdr3_nt: TGTGCCAGCAGCCCAGAAGGGAGGAATGGAAACACCATATATTTT
v_call: TRBV7-8; clone_size: .; j_call: TRBJ1-3; d_call: .; cdr3_aa: CASSRGRGSTGNTIYF; cdr3_nt: TGTGCCAGCAGCCGCGGGAGGGGGTCCACTGGAAACACCATATATTTT
v_call: TRBV14; clone_size: .; j_call: TRBJ2-5; d_call: TRBD2; cdr3_aa: CASSHRPRATSGATETQYF; cdr3_nt: TGTGCCAGCAGCCACCGACCCCGCGCGACTAGCGGGGCGACGGAGACCCAGTACTTC
v_call: TRBV7-9; clone_size: .; j_call: TRBJ1-6; d_call: .; cdr3_aa: CASGALNSPLHF; cdr3_nt: TGTGCCAGCGGGGCTCTCAATTCACCCCTCCACTTT
v_call: TRBV11-2; clone_size: .; j_call: TRBJ2-5; d_call: .; cdr3_aa: CASSFSGTIGETQYF; cdr3_nt: TGTGCCAGCAGCTTTTCGGGTACTATAGGAGAGACCCAGTACTTC
v_call: TRBV19; clone_size: few; j_call: TRBJ2-2; d_call: TRBD1; cdr3_aa: CASTQGAGTGELFF; cdr3_nt: TGTGCCAGTACCCAGGGGGCCGGAACCGGGGAGCTGTTTTTT
v_call: TRBV24-1; clone_size: .; j_call: TRBJ1-2; d_call: .; cdr3_aa: CATSEGPPYGYTF; cdr3_nt: TGTGCCACCAGTGAGGGGCCTCCTTATGGCTACACCTTC
v_call: TRBV10-3; clone_size: .; j_call: TRBJ1-1; d_call: .; cdr3_aa: CAISVNSLNTEAFF; cdr3_nt: TGTGCCATCAGTGTGAACAGCCTGAACACTGAAGCTTTCTTT
v_call: TRBV6-5; clone_size: .; j_call: TRBJ1-5; d_call: TRBD1; cdr3_aa: CASRNPGQGLGPQHF; cdr3_nt: TGTGCCAGCAGGAACCCGGGACAGGGGCTAGGGCCCCAGCATTTT
v_call: TRBV5-1; clone_size: .; j_call: TRBJ1-2; d_call: TRBD1; cdr3_aa: CASSPGQGHYGYTF; cdr3_nt: TGCGCCAGCAGCCCGGGACAGGGGCACTATGGCTACACCTTC
v_call: TRBV7-3; clone_size: .; j_call: TRBJ2-5; d_call: .; cdr3_aa: CASSENGAIGTRYF; cdr3_nt: TGTGCCAGCAGCGAAAATGGAGCAATCGGGACTCGGTACTTC
v_call: TRBV11-3; clone_size: .; j_call: TRBJ1-1; d_call: TRBD1; cdr3_aa: CASSPGTGRYTEAFF; cdr3_nt: TGTGCCAGCAGCCCCGGGACAGGGAGGTACACTGAAGCTTTCTTT
v_call: TRBV5-1; clone_size: .; j_call: TRBJ2-2; d_call: .; cdr3_aa: CASRRDTNTGELFF; cdr3_nt: TGCGCCAGCAGACGGGACACAAACACCGGGGAGCTGTTTTTT
v_call: TRBV2; clone_size: .; j_call: TRBJ1-1; d_call: .; cdr3_aa: CASRGARVTEAFF; cdr3_nt: TGTGCCAGCAGGGGGGCCAGGGTCACTGAAGCTTTCTTT
v_call: TRBV27; clone_size: .; j_call: TRBJ2-1; d_call: .; cdr3_aa: CASSFQGYNEQFF; cdr3_nt: TGTGCCAGCAGTTTCCAGGGCTACAATGAGCAGTTCTTC
v_call: TRBV6-4; clone_size: .; j_call: TRBJ1-1; d_call: .; cdr3_aa: CASSDFPGTEAFF; cdr3_nt: TGTGCCAGCAGTGACTTCCCAGGGACTGAAGCTTTCTTT
v_call: TRBV5-1; clone_size: .; j_call: TRBJ1-5; d_call: .; cdr3_aa: CASSLGGSDSKNQPQHF; cdr3_nt: TGCGCCAGCAGCTTGGGGGGCTCGGACAGCAAAAATCAGCCCCAGCATTTT
v_call: TRBV18; clone_size: .; j_call: TRBJ1-3; d_call: .; cdr3_aa: CASSPPGQRGNTIYF; cdr3_nt: TGTGCCAGCTCACCACCGGGCCAGCGGGGAAACACCATATATTTT
v_call: TRBV3-1/TRBV3-2; clone_size: .; j_call: TRBJ2-5; d_call: TRBD1; cdr3_aa: CASTQGAQETQYF; cdr3_nt: TGTGCCAGCACCCAGGGGGCTCAAGAGACCCAGTACTTC
v_call: TRBV27; clone_size: .; j_call: TRBJ1-4; d_call: .; cdr3_aa: CASTSFRGNNEKLFF; cdr3_nt: TGTGCCAGCACCTCGTTCCGGGGGAATAATGAAAAACTGTTTTTT
v_call: TRBV5-6; clone_size: .; j_call: TRBJ2-3; d_call: .; cdr3_aa: CASLVRGTDTQYF; cdr3_nt: TGTGCCAGTCTTGTTCGAGGCACAGATACGCAGTATTTT
v_call: TRBV4-1; clone_size: .; j_call: TRBJ2-4; d_call: .; cdr3_aa: CASSQHPGLITRNIQYF; cdr3_nt: TGCGCCAGCAGCCAACATCCGGGACTCATAACGAGGAACATTCAGTACTTC
v_call: TRBV30; clone_size: .; j_call: TRBJ1-3; d_call: .; cdr3_aa: CAWSPLYTIYF; cdr3_nt: TGTGCCTGGAGTCCACTTTACACCATATATTTT
v_call: TRBV6-5; clone_size: once; j_call: TRBJ1-2; d_call: .; cdr3_aa: CASGRDRGYTF; cdr3_nt: TGTGCCAGCGGACGGGATCGTGGCTACACCTTC
v_call: TRBV28; clone_size: .; j_call: TRBJ1-1; d_call: TRBD1; cdr3_aa: CASSLWGTGGGTEAFF; cdr3_nt: TGTGCCAGCAGTTTATGGGGTACAGGGGGAGGCACTGAAGCTTTCTTT
v_call: TRBV6-2/TRBV6-3; clone_size: .; j_call: TRBJ2-1; d_call: .; cdr3_aa: CASSSNREQFF; cdr3_nt: TGTGCCAGCAGTTCCAATAGAGAGCAGTTCTTC
v_call: TRBV7-9; clone_size: .; j_call: TRBJ2-6; d_call: .; cdr3_aa: CASSLGRGTLGANVLTF; cdr3_nt: TGTGCCAGCAGCTTAGGCAGGGGTACACTCGGGGCCAACGTCCTGACTTTC
v_call: TRBV4-3; clone_size: few; j_call: TRBJ1-4; d_call: .; cdr3_aa: CASSQDRDWNEKLFF; cdr3_nt: TGCGCCAGCAGCCAAGACCGGGATTGGAATGAAAAACTGTTTTTT
v_call: TRBV3-1/TRBV3-2; clone_size: .; j_call: TRBJ1-2; d_call: .; cdr3_aa: CASNSPGRFYGYTF; cdr3_nt: TGTGCCAGCAACTCCCCAGGTCGGTTCTATGGCTACACCTTC